Below are 3 T cell receptor beta chains sequenced from a single sample in a study of blood T cell repertoires in COVID-19 (dated by TCRdb to the early 2020s). Library method: the immunoSEQ multiplex PCR assay. The table was pulled from immuneACCESS by TCRdb, which kept in-frame rearrangements only. Such tables lose some clones; where checked, under half of the loss comes from unresolved V genes, and the rest has no known cause. The sample includes about 250,000 clones, with approximately 83% observed a single time. The biggest ten clones account for 7.5% to 10% of the sample. The sample taken for sequencing was peripheral blood. Receptor source: a man aged 80 or over with acute or convalescent COVID-19.

The chain uses TRBV3-1 (or the pseudogene TRBV3-2) and TRBJ2-6; D remains ambiguous. Germline CDR1 and CDR2: LGHDT and YNNKEL (reference sequence). The CDR3 has 14 amino acids. V gave up 5 bases and J gave up 1 base, with 6 bases separating them. CDR3 region: CASSSKSGANVLTF. CDR3 bases: TGTGCCAGCAGCTCAAAATCTGGGGCCAACGTCCTGACTTTC.

The chain carries TRBV5-1 and TRBJ2-7; tentative D call: TRBD2 (5 bases). Trimming pared 4 bases from V and 0 bases from J, leaving 11 bases between. Germline CDR1 is SGHRS and CDR2 is YFSETQ. This CDR3 is 14 amino acids long. CDR3 amino acids: CASSMWTDSYEQYF. CDR3 nucleotide sequence: TGCGCCAGCAGCATGTGGACTGACTCCTACGAGCAGTACTTC.

The V and J genes are TRBV19 and TRBJ1-2, with a possible D match to TRBD1 (5 bases). Germline lookup yields CDR1 LNHDA and CDR2 SQIVND (reference sequence). The V gene lost 5 bases and the J gene lost 0 bases, with 10 bases spanning the gap. This CDR3 has 14 amino acids. CDR3 sequence (DNA): TGTGCCAGTAGTCCGCAGGGAACTAACTATGGCTACACCTTC. It yields the protein CASSPQGTNYGYTF.